The 4 T cell receptor beta chains below all came from one sample that was sequenced in a study of T cell responses to AZD1222 COVID-19 vaccine. Method: immunoSEQ multiplex PCR; TCRdb's copy keeps in-frame clones and lacks some. The profile covers about 120,000 clones, with 87% appearing a single time and around 2.5% taken by the ten largest. Sample: peripheral blood, taken 28 days after the second AZD1222 dose. All receptors come from an adult who received the AZD1222 COVID-19 vaccine.

This CDR3 reads CASRSIGSPLHF. The CDR3 DNA is TGTGCCAGTAGGTCCATCGGGTCACCCCTCCACTTT. This chain links TRBV19 with TRBJ1-6, with D unresolved. The CDR3 is 12 residues long. The V end lost 6 bases, the J end lost 10 bases, and 10 bases lay between the germline ends. Germline CDR1 is LNHDA and CDR2 is SQIVND (reference sequence).

The J gene is TRBJ1-2, the V gene TRBV12-3 or TRBV12-4, with unresolved D. Between the trimmed V and J ends, which lost 7 bases and 1 base, there was a span of 7 bases. The CDR3 spans 12 residues. The CDR3 here is CASTHFNYGYTF. CDR3 nucleotide sequence: TGTGCCAGCACACACTTTAACTATGGCTACACCTTC.

The chain has TRBV6-5 and TRBJ2-1; TRBD1 matches 9 bases. The ends lost 7 bases at V and 1 base at J; junction bases unmatched: 2. The germline CDR1 and CDR2 sequences are MNHEY and SVGAGI. This CDR3 is 14 amino acids long. Here the CDR3 DNA reads TGTGCCAGCACCGGGACAGGGTCCTACAATGAGCAGTTCTTC. Amino acids: CASTGTGSYNEQFF.

The gene calls are TRBV29-1 and TRBJ1-2, with D perhaps TRBD1 (5 bases). The CDR3 is made up of 13 amino acids. Germline V gene sequence: CDR1 SQVTM, CDR2 ANQGSEA. V lost 6 bases and J lost 3, with 14 bases in between. CDR3 DNA sequence: TGCAGCGTCGCCCCTGACAGCGACTATGGCTACACCTTC. Amino acids: CSVAPDSDYGYTF.